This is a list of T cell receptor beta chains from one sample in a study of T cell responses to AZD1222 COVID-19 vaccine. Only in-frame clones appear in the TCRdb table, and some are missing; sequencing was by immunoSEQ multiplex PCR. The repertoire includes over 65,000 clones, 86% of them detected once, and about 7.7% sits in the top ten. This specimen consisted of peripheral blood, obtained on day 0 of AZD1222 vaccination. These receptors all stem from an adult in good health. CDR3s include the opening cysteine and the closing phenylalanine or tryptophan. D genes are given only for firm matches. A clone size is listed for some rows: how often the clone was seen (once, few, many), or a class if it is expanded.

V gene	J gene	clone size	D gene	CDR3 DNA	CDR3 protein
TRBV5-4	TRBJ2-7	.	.	TGTGCCAGCAGCGCAGACTACGAGCAGTACTTC	CASSADYEQYF
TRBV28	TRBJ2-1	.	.	TGTGCCACCAGGGGGACTGCCTCCTACAATGAGCAGTTCTTC	CATRGTASYNEQFF
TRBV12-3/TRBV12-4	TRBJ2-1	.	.	TGTGCCAGCAGTTGGGGCAGGGGCGGTGAGCAGTTCTTC	CASSWGRGGEQFF
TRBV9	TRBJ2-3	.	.	TGTGCCAGCAGCGCATCGCTATTTTCAGATACGCAGTATTTT	CASSASLFSDTQYF
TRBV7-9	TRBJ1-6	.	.	TGTGCCAGCAGCCCGAATGGGGGGAGTTCACCCCTCCACTTT	CASSPNGGSSPLHF
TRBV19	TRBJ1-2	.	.	TGTGCCAGTAGTTTACGGACAGCCAACTATGGCTACACCTTC	CASSLRTANYGYTF
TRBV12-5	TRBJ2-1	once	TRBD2	TGTGCTAGTGGTTTGGGGGGGACTAGCGGGAGTCGGGATGAGCAGTTCTTC	CASGLGGTSGSRDEQFF
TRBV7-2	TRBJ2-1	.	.	TGTGCCAGCAGCTTTGGGCGCGCTAACAATGAGCAGTTCTTC	CASSFGRANNEQFF
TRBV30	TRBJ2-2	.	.	TGTGCCTGGAGTGCGATGGTGAACACCGGGGAGCTGTTTTTT	CAWSAMVNTGELFF
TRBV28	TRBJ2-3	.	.	TGTGCCAGCAGTAGTGCCAGCGCATCTTGGATTCACACAGATACGCAGTATTTT	CASSSASASWIHTDTQYF
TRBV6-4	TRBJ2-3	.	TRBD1	TGTGCCAGCAGTGACTCGGGACAGGGCGGTACGCAGTATTTT	CASSDSGQGGTQYF
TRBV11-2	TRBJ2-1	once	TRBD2	TGTGCCAGCGGGCCTAGCGGGGGACGGGAGCAGTTCTTC	CASGPSGGREQFF
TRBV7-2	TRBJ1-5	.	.	TGTGCCAGCAGCTCCCGGCCGAACGGCAATCAGCCCCAGCATTTT	CASSSRPNGNQPQHF
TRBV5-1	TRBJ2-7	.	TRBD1	TGCGCCAGCAGTCGGGACAGTTACGAGCAGTACTTC	CASSRDSYEQYF
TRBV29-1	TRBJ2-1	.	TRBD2	TGCAGCACCTTAGGGGCTAGCGGGGACAACAATGAGCAGTTCTTC	CSTLGASGDNNEQFF
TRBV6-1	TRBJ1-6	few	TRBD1	TGTGCCAGCAGTGAAGGCGGGACAGGGGGTTCACCCCTCCACTTT	CASSEGGTGGSPLHF
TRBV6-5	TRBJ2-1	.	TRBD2	TGTGCCAGCAGCCGCGGGGGGCGGGAGACCAATGAGCAGTTCTTC	CASSRGGRETNEQFF
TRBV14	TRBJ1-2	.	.	TGTGCCAGCAGCCAAGGGTCCGGATACTATGGCTACACCTTC	CASSQGSGYYGYTF
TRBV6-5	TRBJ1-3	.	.	TGTGCCAGCAGTTACTCGGAGGGAACTGGAAACACCATATATTTT	CASSYSEGTGNTIYF
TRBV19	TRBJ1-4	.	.	TGTGCCAGTAGCGCGAGGGGAGTGAGTGAAAAACTGTTTTTT	CASSARGVSEKLFF
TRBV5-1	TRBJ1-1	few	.	TGCGCCAGCAGCACCACAGCGGGGTCCACTGAAGCTTTCTTT	CASSTTAGSTEAFF
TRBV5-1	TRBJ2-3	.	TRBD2	TGCGCCAGCAGAACGGCGGGAGGCCGGGGCACAGATACGCAGTATTTT	CASRTAGGRGTDTQYF
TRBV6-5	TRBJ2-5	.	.	TGTGCCAGCACCCGAGGGGAGACCCAGTACTTC	CASTRGETQYF
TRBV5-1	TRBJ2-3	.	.	TGCGCCAGCAGCCGAGTAGGGGGCACAGATACGCAGTATTTT	CASSRVGGTDTQYF
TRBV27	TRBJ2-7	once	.	TGTGCCAGCAGTCCCAGACTAGTTTCGACCGAGCAGTACTTC	CASSPRLVSTEQYF
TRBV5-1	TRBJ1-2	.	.	TGCGCCAGCAGCTCCCGAGGAGATGCGAACTATGGCTACACCTTC	CASSSRGDANYGYTF
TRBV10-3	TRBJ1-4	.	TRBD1	TGTGCCATCAGTCCCGGGACAGCAGCAACTAATGAAAAACTGTTTTTT	CAISPGTAATNEKLFF
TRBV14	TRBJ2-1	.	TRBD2	TGTGCCAGCAGCTCCCGGTCGGGGGGGTGGGATGAGCAGTTCTTC	CASSSRSGGWDEQFF
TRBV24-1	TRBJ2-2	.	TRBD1	TGTGCCACCAGTGATTTGCTTGACAGGGACAACACCGGGGAGCTGTTTTTT	CATSDLLDRDNTGELFF
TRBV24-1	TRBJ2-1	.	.	TGTGCCACCAGTGATTTTTTGGGTAGCGAGCAGTTCTTC	CATSDFLGSEQFF
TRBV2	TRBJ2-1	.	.	TGTGCCAGCAGTGTGCATCGCAATGAGCAGTTCTTC	CASSVHRNEQFF
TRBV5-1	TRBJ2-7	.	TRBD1	TGCGCCAGCAGCATTGGACAGGGTTCCTCCGAGCAGTACTTC	CASSIGQGSSEQYF
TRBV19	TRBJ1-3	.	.	TGTGCCAGTAGTATAGGAGGGGCTACAACCAGCTCTGGAAACACCATATATTTT	CASSIGGATTSSGNTIYF
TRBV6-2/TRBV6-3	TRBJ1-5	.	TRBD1	TGTGCCAGCAGTCCCCGGCGGGGACAGGGGACTCAGCCCCAGCATTTT	CASSPRRGQGTQPQHF
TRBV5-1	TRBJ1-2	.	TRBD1	TGCGCCAGCAGTCATACTTCCGGGACAGCTGGCTACACCTTC	CASSHTSGTAGYTF
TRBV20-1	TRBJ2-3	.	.	TGCAGTGCTAGTGGGCGGGGAGATTACACAGATACGCAGTATTTT	CSASGRGDYTDTQYF
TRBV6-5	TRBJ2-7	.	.	TGTGCCAGCAGTTTCCTCGGACAGCTCAACTACGAGCAGTACTTC	CASSFLGQLNYEQYF
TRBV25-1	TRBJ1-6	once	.	TGTGCCAGCAGTGAATGGAGAGGGACGAATAATTCACCCCTCCACTTT	CASSEWRGTNNSPLHF
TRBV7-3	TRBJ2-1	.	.	TGTGCCAGCAGCCCTGAGAGCTTCTCCTACAATGAGCAGTTCTTC	CASSPESFSYNEQFF
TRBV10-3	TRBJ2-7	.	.	TGTGCCATCAGTGAGCCGACGGACGCCTACGAGCAGTACTTC	CAISEPTDAYEQYF
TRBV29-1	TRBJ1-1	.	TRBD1	TGCAGCGTTGTGAGGACAGGGACTGAAGCTTTCTTT	CSVVRTGTEAFF
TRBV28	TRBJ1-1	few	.	TGTGCCAGCAGTCCCTGGTCGGGACGCACGAACACTGAAGCTTTCTTT	CASSPWSGRTNTEAFF
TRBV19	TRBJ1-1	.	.	TGTGCCAGTAGTGCCGCGAAGAACACTGAAGCTTTCTTT	CASSAAKNTEAFF
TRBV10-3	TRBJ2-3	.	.	TGTGCCATCAGTGTGGACCGCACAGATACGCAGTATTTT	CAISVDRTDTQYF
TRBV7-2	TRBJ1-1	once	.	TGTGCCAGCAGCTTCAGGGATATGAACACTGAAGCTTTCTTT	CASSFRDMNTEAFF
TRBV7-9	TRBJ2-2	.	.	TGTGCCAGCAGCCCCCCCTCAGGGTACCCCGGGGAGCTGTTTTTT	CASSPPSGYPGELFF
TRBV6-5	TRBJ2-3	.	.	TGTGCCAGCAGTAATCCGGGCGCGACGCAGTATTTT	CASSNPGATQYF
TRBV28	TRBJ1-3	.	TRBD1	TGTGCCAGCAGTTCCGGGACAGGGTTCGGAAACACCATATATTTT	CASSSGTGFGNTIYF
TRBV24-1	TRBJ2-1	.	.	TGTGCCACCAGTGATTTTGGGCAGTACAATGAGCAGTTCTTC	CATSDFGQYNEQFF
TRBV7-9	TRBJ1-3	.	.	TGTGCCAGCAGCTTTGGCCTTCTACACTCTGGAAACACCATATATTTT	CASSFGLLHSGNTIYF
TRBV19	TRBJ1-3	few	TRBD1	TGTGCCAGTAGAAACAGGGGGCCTACTGGAAACACCATATATTTT	CASRNRGPTGNTIYF